This T cell receptor (beta chain) was captured by sequencing in a study of molecular identifiers for immune sequencing clone quantification. Notes on the study in general: Jurkat TCR RNA from one cell was spiked into about 1 million naive cells, and it was reportedly detectable there.

When naive CD8 T cells were sorted, they were gated as CD8+CD4-CCR7+CD45RA+. TCRdb re-called the PCR reads through MiXCR, storing one row per CDR3 protein. Altogether over 550,000 distinct CDR3 sequences are present, around 25% being singletons, with the ten largest covering 0.7% to 0.95%. Germline loops: CDR1 SNHLY, CDR2 FYNNEI. The ends were cut back, 6 bases at V and 7 bases at J, with 12 bases in the middle. The CDR3 totals 13 residues. This clonotype was recorded many times. The target antigen is unknown. This sequence joins TRBV2 and TRBJ1-4; possibly TRBD1 for D (6 bases). The sequence came from a human donor in good health. Some libraries in this study had Jurkat cell RNA spiked in. The sequenced sample consisted of naive CD8+ T cells from blood, with Jurkat cell RNA spiked in. Described subset: FACS-sorted CD8+CD4-CCR7+CD45RA+ naive T cells. CDR3 region: CASRQGSGEKLFF. For the CDR3, the DNA is TGTGCCAGCAGACAGGGATCCGGTGAAAAACTGTTTTTT. Based on the CDR3 plus reference TRBV2 and TRBJ1-4, the full variable domain is EPEVTQTPSHQVTQMGQEVILRCVPISNHLYFYWYRQILGQKVEFLVSFYNNEISEKSEIFDDQFSVERPDGSNFTLKIRSTKLEDSAMYFCASRQGSGEKLFFGSGTQLSVL.